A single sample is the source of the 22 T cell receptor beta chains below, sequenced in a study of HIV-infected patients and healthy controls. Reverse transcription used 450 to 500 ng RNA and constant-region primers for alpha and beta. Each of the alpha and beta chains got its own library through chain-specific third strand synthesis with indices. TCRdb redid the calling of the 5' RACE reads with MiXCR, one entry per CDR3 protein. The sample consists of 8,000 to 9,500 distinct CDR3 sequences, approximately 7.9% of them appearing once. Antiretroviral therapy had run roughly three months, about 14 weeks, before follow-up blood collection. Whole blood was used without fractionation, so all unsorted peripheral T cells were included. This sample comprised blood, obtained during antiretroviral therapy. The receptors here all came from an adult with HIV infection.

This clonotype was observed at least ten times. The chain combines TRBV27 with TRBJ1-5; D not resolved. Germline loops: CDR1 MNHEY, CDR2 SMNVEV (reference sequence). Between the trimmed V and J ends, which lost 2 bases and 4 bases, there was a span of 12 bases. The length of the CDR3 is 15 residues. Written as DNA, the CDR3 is TGTGCCAGCAGTTTAGTCCGTCGGGGTAATCAGCCCCAGCATTTT. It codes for CASSLVRRGNQPQHF.

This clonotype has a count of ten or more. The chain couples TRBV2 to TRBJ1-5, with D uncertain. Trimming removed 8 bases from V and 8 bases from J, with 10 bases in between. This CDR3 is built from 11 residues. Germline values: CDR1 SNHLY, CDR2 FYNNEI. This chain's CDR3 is CASGDPEPQHF. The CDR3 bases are TGTGCCAGCGGAGACCCTGAGCCCCAGCATTTT.

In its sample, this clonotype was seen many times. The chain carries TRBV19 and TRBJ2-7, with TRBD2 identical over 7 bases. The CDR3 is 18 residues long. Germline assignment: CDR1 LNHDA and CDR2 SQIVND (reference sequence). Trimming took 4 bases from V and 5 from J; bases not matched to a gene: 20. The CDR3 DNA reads TGTGCCAGTAGTACCTGGCTCCACAGAAGCGGGACCCATAACGAGCAGTACTTC. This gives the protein CASSTWLHRSGTHNEQYF.

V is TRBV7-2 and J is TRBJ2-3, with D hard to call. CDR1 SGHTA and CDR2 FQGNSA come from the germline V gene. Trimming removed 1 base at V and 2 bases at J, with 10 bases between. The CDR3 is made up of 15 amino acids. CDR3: CASSLDSLSTDTQYF. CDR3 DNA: TGTGCCAGCAGCTTAGACTCGCTTTCCACAGATACGCAGTATTTT.

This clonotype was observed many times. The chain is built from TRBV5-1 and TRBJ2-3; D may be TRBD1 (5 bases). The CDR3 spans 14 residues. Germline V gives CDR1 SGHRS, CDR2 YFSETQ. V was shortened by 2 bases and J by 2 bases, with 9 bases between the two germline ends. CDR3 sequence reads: CASSLQVLTDTQYF. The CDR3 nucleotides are TGCGCCAGCAGCTTACAGGTGCTCACAGATACGCAGTATTTT.

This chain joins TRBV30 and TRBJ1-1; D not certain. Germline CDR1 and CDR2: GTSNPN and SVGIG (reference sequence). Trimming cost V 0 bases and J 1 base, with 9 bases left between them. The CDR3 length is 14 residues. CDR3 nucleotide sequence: TGTGCCTGGAGTGTAGGTACCGGGAACACTGAAGCTTTCTTT. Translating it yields CAWSVGTGNTEAFF.

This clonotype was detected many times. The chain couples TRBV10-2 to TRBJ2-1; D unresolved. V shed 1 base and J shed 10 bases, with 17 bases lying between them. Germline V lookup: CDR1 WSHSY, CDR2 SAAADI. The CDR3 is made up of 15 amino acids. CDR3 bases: TGCGCCAGCAGTGAGTATGAAAGACGGTACGTGGAGCAGTTCTTC. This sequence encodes CASSEYERRYVEQFF.

The CDR3 sequence is CASSLKRFEATGELFF. In DNA form, the CDR3 reads TGTGCCAGCAGCTTGAAGCGGTTCGAGGCCACCGGGGAGCTGTTTTTT. The chain uses TRBV11-2 and TRBJ2-2, with D maybe TRBD2 (5 bases). The CDR3 is made up of 16 amino acids. Trimming took 3 bases from V and 4 from J, leaving 15 bases between them. Germline V gene sequence: CDR1 SGHAT, CDR2 FQNNGV.

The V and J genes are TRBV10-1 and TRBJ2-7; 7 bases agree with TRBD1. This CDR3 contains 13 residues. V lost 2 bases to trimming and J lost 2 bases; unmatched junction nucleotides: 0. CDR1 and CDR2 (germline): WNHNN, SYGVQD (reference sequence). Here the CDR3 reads CASSEGQAYEQYF. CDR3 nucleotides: TGCGCCAGCAGTGAGGGACAGGCCTACGAGCAGTACTTC.

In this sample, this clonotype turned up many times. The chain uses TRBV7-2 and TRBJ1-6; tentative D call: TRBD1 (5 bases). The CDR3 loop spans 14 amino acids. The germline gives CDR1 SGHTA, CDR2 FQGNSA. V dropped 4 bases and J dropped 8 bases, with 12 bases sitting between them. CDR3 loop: CASSYGTMHSPLHF. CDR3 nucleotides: TGTGCCAGCAGCTACGGGACGATGCATTCACCCCTCCACTTT.

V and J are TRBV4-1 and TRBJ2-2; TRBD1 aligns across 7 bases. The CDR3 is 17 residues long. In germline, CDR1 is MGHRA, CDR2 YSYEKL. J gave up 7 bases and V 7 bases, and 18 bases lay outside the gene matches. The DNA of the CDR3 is TGCGCCAGCATCGAAGGGGTCGACAGGGTTGTCGGCGGGGAGCTGTTTTTT. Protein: CASIEGVDRVVGGELFF.

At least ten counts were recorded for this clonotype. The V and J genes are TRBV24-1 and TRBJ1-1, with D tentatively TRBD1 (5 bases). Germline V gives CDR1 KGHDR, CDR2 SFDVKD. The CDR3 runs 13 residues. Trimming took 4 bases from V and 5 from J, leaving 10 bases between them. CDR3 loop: CATSDRARTEAFF. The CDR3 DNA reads TGTGCCACCAGTGACAGGGCGAGAACTGAAGCTTTCTTT.

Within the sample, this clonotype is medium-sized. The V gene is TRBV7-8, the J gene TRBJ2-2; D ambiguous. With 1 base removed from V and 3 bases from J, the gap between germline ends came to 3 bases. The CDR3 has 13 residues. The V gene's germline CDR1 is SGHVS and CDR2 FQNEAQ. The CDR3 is CASSLVDTGELFF. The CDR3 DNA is TGTGCCAGCAGCTTAGTCGACACCGGGGAGCTGTTTTTT.

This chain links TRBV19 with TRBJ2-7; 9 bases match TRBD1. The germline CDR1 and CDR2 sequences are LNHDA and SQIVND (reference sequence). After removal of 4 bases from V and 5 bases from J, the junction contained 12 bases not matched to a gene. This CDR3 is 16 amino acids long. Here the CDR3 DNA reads TGTGCCAGTAGTAATCCACCGGGACAGGGATACCACGAGCAGTACTTC. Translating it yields CASSNPPGQGYHEQYF.

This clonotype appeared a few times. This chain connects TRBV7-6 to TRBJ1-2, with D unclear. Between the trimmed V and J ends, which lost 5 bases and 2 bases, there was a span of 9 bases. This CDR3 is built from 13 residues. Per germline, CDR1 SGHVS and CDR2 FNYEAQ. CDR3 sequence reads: CASSPQENYGYTF. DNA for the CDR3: TGTGCCAGCAGCCCTCAGGAAAACTATGGCTACACCTTC.

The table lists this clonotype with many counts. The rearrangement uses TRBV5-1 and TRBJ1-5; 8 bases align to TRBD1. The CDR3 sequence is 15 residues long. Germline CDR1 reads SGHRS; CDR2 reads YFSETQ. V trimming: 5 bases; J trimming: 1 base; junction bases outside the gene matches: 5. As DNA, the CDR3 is TGCGCCAGCAGAACGACAGGGGACAGCAATCAGCCCCAGCATTTT. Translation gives CASRTTGDSNQPQHF.

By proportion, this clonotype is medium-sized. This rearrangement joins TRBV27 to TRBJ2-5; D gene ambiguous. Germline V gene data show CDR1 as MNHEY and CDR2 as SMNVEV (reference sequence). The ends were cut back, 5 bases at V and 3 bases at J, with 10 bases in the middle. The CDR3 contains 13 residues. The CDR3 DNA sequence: TGTGCCAGCAGTCGATTGGAAGAAGAGACCCAGTACTTC. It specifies CASSRLEEETQYF.

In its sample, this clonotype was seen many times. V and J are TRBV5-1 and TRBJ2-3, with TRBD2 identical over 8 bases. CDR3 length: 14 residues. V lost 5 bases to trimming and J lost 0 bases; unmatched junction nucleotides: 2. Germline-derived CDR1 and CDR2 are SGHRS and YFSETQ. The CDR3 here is CASRTSASTDTQYF. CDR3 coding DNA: TGCGCCAGCAGGACTAGCGCCAGCACAGATACGCAGTATTTT.

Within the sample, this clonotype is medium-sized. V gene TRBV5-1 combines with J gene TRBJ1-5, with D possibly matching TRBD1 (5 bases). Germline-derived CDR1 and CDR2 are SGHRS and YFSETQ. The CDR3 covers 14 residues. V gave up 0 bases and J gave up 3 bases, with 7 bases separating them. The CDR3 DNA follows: TGCGCCAGCAGCTTGGGGGGGTTCAATCAGCCCCAGCATTTT. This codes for CASSLGGFNQPQHF.

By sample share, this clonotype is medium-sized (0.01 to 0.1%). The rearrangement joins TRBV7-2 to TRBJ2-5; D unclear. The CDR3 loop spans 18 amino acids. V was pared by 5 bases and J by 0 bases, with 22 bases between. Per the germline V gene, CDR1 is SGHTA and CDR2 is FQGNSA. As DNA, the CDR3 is TGTGCCAGCAGCCTGGACGGGCGAGGCCTCCTTCACCAAGAGACCCAGTACTTC. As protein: CASSLDGRGLLHQETQYF.

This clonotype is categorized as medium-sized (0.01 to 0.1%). DNA for the CDR3: TGTGCCAGCAGCAACCAACCGGGACAGGGGGCCGGAGATACGCAGTATTTT. Translating it yields CASSNQPGQGAGDTQYF. The chain combines TRBV7-9 with TRBJ2-3; 12 bases line up with TRBD1. V lost 5 bases, J lost 5 bases, and 11 bases stayed unmatched. This CDR3 region has 17 residues. Germline CDR1 and CDR2: SEHNR and FQNEAQ (reference sequence). Full variable domain (missing parts from reference TRBV7-9 and TRBJ2-3): DTGVSQNPRHKITKRGQNVTFRCDPISEHNRLYWYRQTLGQGPEFLTYFQNEAQLEKSRLLSDRFSAERPKGSFSTLEIQRTEQGDSAMYLCASSNQPGQGAGDTQYFGPGTRLTVL.

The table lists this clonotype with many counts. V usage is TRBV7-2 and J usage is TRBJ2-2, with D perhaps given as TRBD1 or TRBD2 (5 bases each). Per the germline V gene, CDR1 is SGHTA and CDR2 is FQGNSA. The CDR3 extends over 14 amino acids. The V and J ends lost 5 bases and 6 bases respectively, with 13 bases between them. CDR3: CASSRDPRAGELFF. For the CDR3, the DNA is TGTGCCAGCAGCCGGGACCCTCGGGCCGGGGAGCTGTTTTTT.